Listed here are 28 T cell receptor beta chains from one sample, sequenced in a study of cytomegalovirus exposure and HLA in healthy donors. The PCR was carried out with 60 Vbeta primers and 13 Jbeta primers. Some clones are missing from TCRdb's copy, which holds only in-frame ones; the method was immunoSEQ multiplex PCR. The table lists some 220,000 clones, roughly 81% of them singletons, with roughly 0.26% in the top ten. Sequencing input: PBMCs. Receptors were obtained from a girl aged 2 to 9 in good health and CMV-seronegative.

The chain employs TRBV12-5 and TRBJ1-1; TRBD1 aligns across 7 bases. This CDR3 is 16 amino acids long. Germline V CDR1 and CDR2: LGHNT, FRNRAP. Trimming removed 0 bases from V and 3 bases from J; junction bases left unmatched: 7. The CDR3 DNA reads as TGTGCTAGTGGTTTGGTACGGGACAGAATACACACTGAAGCTTTCTTT. It is translated as CASGLVRDRIHTEAFF.

This sequence joins TRBV7-9 and TRBJ1-1; the D is unclear. Per germline, CDR1 SEHNR and CDR2 FQNEAQ (reference sequence). This CDR3 has 13 residues. The V end lost 1 base, the J end lost 4 bases, and 7 bases lay between the germline ends. CDR3 nucleotide sequence: TGTGCCAGCAGCTTAGAACGGGGCACTGAAGCTTTCTTT. This gives the protein CASSLERGTEAFF.

The chain recombines TRBV25-1 with TRBJ2-7, with 11 nucleotides matching TRBD2. The V and J ends lost 3 bases and 4 bases, in that order; junction bases with no gene match: 2. This CDR3 has 14 amino acids. The germline CDR1 and CDR2 sequences are MGHDK and SYGVNS. The CDR3 DNA reads as TGTGCCAGCAGTGATCGACTAGCGGGATACGAGCAGTACTTC. Its protein is CASSDRLAGYEQYF.

Only one count was recorded for this clone. The CDR3 DNA follows: TGTGCCAGCAGCCTACAGGGGGCAAGCGGCTACACCTTC. Translating gives CASSLQGASGYTF. V and J are TRBV5-4 and TRBJ1-2; 9 bases match TRBD1. The germline gives CDR1 SGHNT, CDR2 YYREEE (reference sequence). V gave up 4 bases and J gave up 8 bases; unmatched junction bases: 6. The CDR3 has 13 amino acids.

The V and J genes are TRBV6-1 and TRBJ2-7; D is unresolved. This CDR3 comprises 13 residues. Looked up from germline, CDR1 is MNHNS and CDR2 is SASEGT. V lost 4 bases, J lost 5 bases, and 12 bases lay in between. The CDR3 region is CASSAYVGDEQYF. The CDR3 nucleotides read TGTGCCAGCAGTGCTTACGTGGGCGACGAGCAGTACTTC.

The chain joins TRBV7-6 to TRBJ2-7, with a possible D match to TRBD1 (6 bases). This CDR3 comprises 12 residues. V was trimmed by 5 bases and J by 6 bases, leaving 11 bases between them. The germline CDR1 and CDR2 sequences are SGHVS and FNYEAQ. The CDR3 coding sequence is TGTGCCAGCAGCCCCTCAGGGGTCGAGCAGTACTTC. Translating it yields CASSPSGVEQYF.

The chain combines TRBV19 with TRBJ2-7; 8 bases fit TRBD2. V lost 6 bases to trimming and J lost 4 bases; unmatched junction nucleotides: 11. The CDR3 spans 15 residues. Looked up from germline, CDR1 is LNHDA and CDR2 is SQIVND (reference sequence). CDR3 residues: CASRYRAGGMYEQYF. In DNA, the CDR3 is TGTGCCAGTAGATACCGGGCGGGAGGTATGTACGAGCAGTACTTC.

This clone appeared a few times. V gene TRBV6-6 combines with J gene TRBJ2-1; 10 nucleotides align to TRBD2. Germline V gives CDR1 MNHNY, CDR2 SVGAGI (reference sequence). J lost 4 bases, V lost 6 bases, and 9 bases had no gene match. CDR3 length: 16 residues. In nucleotides, the CDR3 is TGTGCCAGCAGCCACCGACTAGCGGGTTCGTACAATGAGCAGTTCTTC. Its translation: CASSHRLAGSYNEQFF.

The chain combines TRBV7-3 with TRBJ2-3, with D possibly being TRBD1 (5 bases). Trimming took 8 bases from V and 2 from J, leaving 11 bases between them. This CDR3 comprises 13 residues. Germline V lookup: CDR1 SGHTA, CDR2 FQGTGA. CDR3 sequence (DNA): TGTGCCAGCGCCACAGGCTCCACAGATACGCAGTATTTT. Translating it yields CASATGSTDTQYF.

A few counts support this clone. The chain recombines TRBV11-1 with TRBJ2-7, with D possibly matching TRBD1 (6 bases). The CDR3 contains 13 residues. Germline V CDR1 and CDR2: SGHAT, FQDESV (reference sequence). Trimming left V 4 bases short and J 1 base short, with 8 bases between. CDR3 nucleotides: TGTGCCAGCAGCTGGGACATTTCCTACGAGCAGTACTTC. It yields the protein CASSWDISYEQYF.

The chain combines TRBV9 with TRBJ2-2; D ambiguous. The V and J ends lost 4 bases and 1 base respectively, with 8 bases between them. The CDR3 contains 14 residues. Germline-derived CDR1 and CDR2 are SGDLS and YYNGEE. In DNA, the CDR3 is TGTGCCAGCAGCATCCCACTGAACACCGGGGAGCTGTTTTTT. This codes for CASSIPLNTGELFF.

The V gene is TRBV4-2, the J gene TRBJ1-1; D may be TRBD1 (6 bases). The CDR3 covers 16 residues. The germline V gene has CDR1 LGHNA and CDR2 YNFKEQ. Deletions cut 2 bases from V and 5 bases from J, with 18 bases between. The CDR3 is CASSQRDGGARTEAFF. Here the CDR3 DNA reads TGTGCCAGCAGCCAACGTGACGGGGGGGCGAGAACTGAAGCTTTCTTT.

A few counts support this clone. The chain links TRBV5-1 to TRBJ1-5; weak D call: TRBD1 (6 bases). Trimming left V 2 bases short and J 2 bases short, with 11 bases between. Germline CDR1 is SGHRS and CDR2 is YFSETQ. The CDR3 has 15 residues. In DNA form, the CDR3 reads TGCGCCAGCAGCTTAACAGGGCTTGGCAATCAGCCCCAGCATTTT. Residues: CASSLTGLGNQPQHF.

This clone was recorded once. Mismatch with germline at one junction end may stem from a read error. The chain employs TRBV10-2 and TRBJ2-2, with D possibly matching TRBD2 (6 bases). The CDR3 contains 14 residues. CDR1 and CDR2 from the germline V gene are WSHSY and SAAADI. CDR3 loop: CASWTIPNTGELLF. CDR3 DNA: TGCGCCAGCTGGACTATCCCGAACACCGGGGAGCTGCTTTTT.

V usage is TRBV7-2 and J usage is TRBJ2-1; TRBD2 agrees at 11 bases. CDR1 and CDR2 from the germline V gene are SGHTA and FQGNSA. V lost 3 bases and J lost 15; bases outside the gene matches: 7. CDR3 length: 13 residues. Here the CDR3 DNA reads TGTGCCAGCAGCTTTACTAGCGGGAGCTTTCCGTTCTTC. It specifies CASSFTSGSFPFF.

The chain has TRBV5-1 and TRBJ2-3, with TRBD1 identical over 10 bases. The V gene end was trimmed by 5 bases and the J gene end by 11 bases; junction bases not matched to a gene: 5. Germline V gene lookup returns CDR1 SGHRS and CDR2 YFSETQ. The CDR3 spans 12 residues. CDR3 sequence reads: CASRETGGRQYF. DNA for the CDR3: TGCGCCAGCAGGGAGACAGGGGGCCGGCAGTATTTT.

This chain links TRBV10-1 with TRBJ1-3, with 9 bases aligning to TRBD1. V gave up 3 bases and J gave up 9 bases; unmatched junction bases: 9. CDR3 size: 15 residues. Germline CDR1 reads WNHNN; CDR2 reads SYGVQD (reference sequence). The CDR3 region is CASSDPGQGPSTIYF. The CDR3 DNA follows: TGCGCCAGCAGTGACCCGGGACAGGGACCAAGCACCATATATTTT.

The rearrangement uses TRBV5-1 and TRBJ2-2, with TRBD1 matching over 8 bases. This CDR3 is 17 amino acids long. Germline V gene lookup returns CDR1 SGHRS and CDR2 YFSETQ. V lost 0 bases and J lost 3; bases outside the gene matches: 7. The CDR3 here is CASSLAGQGAYTGELFF. CDR3 nucleotides: TGCGCCAGCAGCTTGGCCGGACAGGGCGCTTACACCGGGGAGCTGTTTTTT.

Only a few counts were recorded for this clone. J is TRBJ2-3 and V is TRBV2, with D possibly TRBD1 on 6 matching bases. This CDR3 comprises 14 residues. Germline assignment: CDR1 SNHLY and CDR2 FYNNEI. Trimming took 4 bases from V and 4 from J, leaving 12 bases between them. The CDR3 sequence is CASSVLDSSDTQYF. CDR3 nucleotides: TGTGCCAGCAGTGTCCTGGACAGCTCAGATACGCAGTATTTT.

The gene calls are TRBV19 and TRBJ2-1; D may be TRBD2 (5 bases). Trimming pared 7 bases from V and 4 bases from J, leaving 11 bases between. This CDR3 has 13 amino acids. From germline, CDR1 is LNHDA and CDR2 SQIVND (reference sequence). The CDR3 is CASTQPGYNEQFF. Written as DNA, the CDR3 is TGTGCCAGTACGCAACCGGGGTACAATGAGCAGTTCTTC.

The chain joins TRBV13 to TRBJ2-5; no firm D call. This CDR3 contains 15 residues. The ends were cut back, 2 bases at V and 2 bases at J, with 12 bases in the middle. Germline V CDR1 and CDR2: PRHDT, FYEKMQ (reference sequence). CDR3 region: CASSLTSGTQETQYF. In nucleotides, the CDR3 is TGTGCCAGCAGCTTAACGTCAGGAACACAAGAGACCCAGTACTTC.

V is TRBV5-1 and J is TRBJ2-5, with 9 bases matching TRBD1. Germline V gene sequence: CDR1 SGHRS, CDR2 YFSETQ. CDR3 length: 14 amino acids. V was clipped by 4 bases and J by 4 bases; unmatched bases: 5. CDR3 nucleotides: TGCGCCAGCAGCGATCCGACAGGGGGAGAGACCCAGTACTTC. This sequence encodes CASSDPTGGETQYF. The full variable domain, with the rest looked up from reference TRBV5-1 and TRBJ2-5, is KAGVTQTPRYLIKTRGQQVTLSCSPISGHRSVSWYQQTPGQGLQFLFEYFSETQRNKGNFPGRFSGRQFSNSRSEMNVSTLELGDSALYLCASSDPTGGETQYFGPGTRLLVL.

The table lists this clone with a count of one. CDR3 residues: CASSGGRGPFGYTF. CDR3 coding DNA: TGTGCCAGCAGTGGAGGCAGGGGGCCTTTTGGCTACACCTTC. The gene calls are TRBV2 and TRBJ1-2; 8 nucleotides align to TRBD1. Germline values: CDR1 SNHLY, CDR2 FYNNEI. This CDR3 comprises 14 residues. J was trimmed by 7 bases and V by 4 bases; bases with no gene match: 8. The variable domain in full, completed from reference TRBV2 and TRBJ1-2, reads EPEVTQTPSHQVTQMGQEVILRCVPISNHLYFYWYRQILGQKVEFLVSFYNNEISEKSEIFDDQFSVERPDGSNFTLKIRSTKLEDSAMYFCASSGGRGPFGYTFGSGTRLTVV.

The chain couples TRBV9 to TRBJ2-1; possible D gene TRBD2, 6 bases. V was shortened by 4 bases and J by 7 bases, with 18 bases between the two germline ends. Germline V lookup: CDR1 SGDLS, CDR2 YYNGEE. This CDR3 spans 15 amino acids. CDR3 nucleotide sequence: TGTGCCAGCAGCACTACCGGGACTTCACTTAATGAGCAGTTCTTC. Protein: CASSTTGTSLNEQFF.

This clone was seen a few times. This chain connects TRBV19 to TRBJ1-1, with a possible D match to TRBD1 (6 bases). Per the germline V gene, CDR1 is LNHDA and CDR2 is SQIVND (reference sequence). V gave up 10 bases and J gave up 10 bases, with 13 bases separating them. CDR3 length: 10 amino acids. The CDR3 loop reads CATGQRGAFF. In DNA, the CDR3 is TGTGCCACCGGACAGCGAGGAGCTTTCTTT.

The V call is TRBV5-1, the J call TRBJ2-3; 8 bases align to TRBD2. Germline V gives CDR1 SGHRS, CDR2 YFSETQ. The V and J ends lost 1 base and 0 bases, in that order; junction bases with no gene match: 7. CDR3 length: 17 amino acids. CDR3 bases: TGCGCCAGCAGCTTGATGGCGGGGGGCGGTAGCACAGATACGCAGTATTTT. Translation: CASSLMAGGGSTDTQYF.

The chain recombines TRBV4-1 with TRBJ2-3; 11 nucleotides match TRBD2. J lost 2 bases, V lost 6 bases, and 16 bases had no gene match. The CDR3 spans 19 residues. Germline values: CDR1 MGHRA, CDR2 YSYEKL. The CDR3 region is CASRSRSLAGAENTDTQYF. The CDR3 coding sequence is TGCGCCAGCAGGTCAAGGTCACTAGCGGGGGCCGAAAACACAGATACGCAGTATTTT.

J is TRBJ2-1 and V is TRBV5-1; no clear D. CDR1 and CDR2 (germline): SGHRS, YFSETQ. This CDR3 has 12 amino acids. V lost 0 bases to trimming and J lost 9 bases, with 7 bases between them. The CDR3 sequence: CASSLELVEQFF. The CDR3 DNA follows: TGCGCCAGCAGCTTGGAGCTAGTTGAGCAGTTCTTC. Filled out from reference TRBV5-1 and TRBJ2-1, the complete variable domain reads KAGVTQTPRYLIKTRGQQVTLSCSPISGHRSVSWYQQTPGQGLQFLFEYFSETQRNKGNFPGRFSGRQFSNSRSEMNVSTLELGDSALYLCASSLELVEQFFGPGTRLTVL.